This T cell receptor beta chain is drawn from a study of blood T cell repertoires in COVID-19. Trimming took 2 bases from V and 8 from J, leaving 18 bases between them. This CDR3 is built from 16 residues. Germline CDR1 MNHEY, CDR2 SMNVEV (reference sequence). The table came from immunoSEQ multiplex PCR; TCRdb's copy has only in-frame clones and leaves some out. The top ten hold 15% to 17% of the sample, which has 260,000 or so clones, 70% to 90% seen once. All enrollees were about 18 to 89 years old and from approximately 24 US areas. The specimen was PBMCs or T cells enriched from blood (not recorded which). The receptor was isolated from a man younger than 35 who had recovered from COVID-19. The chain recombines TRBV27 with TRBJ1-4, with a weak D call TRBD1 (5 bases). This CDR3 is CASSLRSGGWDEKLFF. The CDR3 bases are TGTGCCAGCAGTTTAAGGTCTGGGGGGTGGGACGAAAAACTGTTTTTT.